This T cell receptor beta chain was sequenced during a study of blood T cell repertoires in COVID-19. The V gene end was trimmed by 4 bases and the J gene end by 2 bases; junction bases not matched to a gene: 4. The CDR3 contains 15 residues. Germline assignment: CDR1 SGHVS and CDR2 FNYEAQ. Profiling relied on immunoSEQ multiplex PCR, and the TCRdb table lists in-frame clones only, not all of them. The repertoire includes 150,000 to 200,000 clones, approximately 84% of them detected once, and approximately 7% sits in the top ten. This clone has just a few counts. Sequenced material: peripheral blood. J is TRBJ2-5 and V is TRBV7-6; 10 bases match TRBD1. The clonotype comes from a human donor in a cohort sampled during active COVID-19. CDR3 nucleotides: TGTGCCAGCAGCTCGACGGGACAGGGGCAAGAGACCCAGTACTTC. Translated: CASSSTGQGQETQYF.